This TCR beta chain appears in the sequencing data of a study of blood T cell repertoires in COVID-19. V gave up 5 bases and J gave up 0 bases, with 8 bases separating them. Per the germline V gene, CDR1 is MNHEY and CDR2 is SVGAGI. The CDR3 is made up of 13 amino acids. Generated by immunoSEQ multiplex PCR, the TCRdb table keeps only in-frame clones and is missing some. The data hold hundreds of thousands of clones, with almost 90% observed a single time. This clonotype was obtained from a man at least 80 years old with acute or convalescent COVID-19. Sequencing input: peripheral blood. The chain is built from TRBV6-5 and TRBJ2-7; D is undetermined. The CDR3 sequence is CASSKPSSYEQYF. In DNA, the CDR3 is TGTGCCAGCAGTAAACCCAGCTCCTACGAGCAGTACTTC.